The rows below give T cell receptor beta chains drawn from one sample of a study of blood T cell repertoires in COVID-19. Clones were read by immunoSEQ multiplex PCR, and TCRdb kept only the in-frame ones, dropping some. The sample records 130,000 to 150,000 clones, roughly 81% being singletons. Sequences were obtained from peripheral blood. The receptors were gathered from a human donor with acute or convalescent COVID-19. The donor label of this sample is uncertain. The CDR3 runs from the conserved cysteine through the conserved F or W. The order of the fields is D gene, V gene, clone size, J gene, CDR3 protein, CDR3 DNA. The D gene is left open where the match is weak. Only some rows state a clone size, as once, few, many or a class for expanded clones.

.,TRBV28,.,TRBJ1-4,CASSVRTAWGEKLFF,TGTGCCAGCAGTGTAAGGACAGCCTGGGGTGAAAAACTGTTTTTT
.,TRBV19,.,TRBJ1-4,CASSTALQGNEKLFF,TGTGCCAGTAGTACCGCCCTGCAGGGTAATGAAAAACTGTTTTTT
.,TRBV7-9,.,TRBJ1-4,CASSLWGGGEKLFF,TGTGCCAGCAGCTTATGGGGAGGAGGGGAAAAACTGTTTTTT
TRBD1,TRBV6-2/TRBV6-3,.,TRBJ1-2,CASSPGAGGAVDYGYTF,TGTGCCAGCAGCCCAGGGGCAGGGGGCGCCGTTGACTATGGCTACACCTTC
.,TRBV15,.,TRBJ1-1,CATGENTEAFF,TGTGCCACCGGAGAAAACACTGAAGCTTTCTTT
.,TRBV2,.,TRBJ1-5,CASRYRVGQPQHF,TGTGCCAGCAGGTACAGGGTCGGTCAGCCCCAGCATTTT
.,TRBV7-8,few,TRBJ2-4,CASSLAEGTKRHF,TGTGCCAGCAGCTTAGCCGAGGGGACAAAACGCCACTTC
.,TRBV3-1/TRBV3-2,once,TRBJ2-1,CASSPDRRGYNEQFF,TGTGCCAGCAGCCCAGACCGCAGAGGATACAATGAGCAGTTCTTC
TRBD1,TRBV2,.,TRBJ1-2,CASRGTGVALRGYTF,TGTGCCAGCAGGGGAACAGGGGTGGCGTTGCGGGGCTACACCTTC
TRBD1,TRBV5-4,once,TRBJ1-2,CASSSLSGTGGYGYTF,TGTGCCAGCAGCTCCCTTTCCGGGACAGGGGGATATGGCTACACCTTC
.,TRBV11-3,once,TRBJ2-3,CASSDGASTDTQYF,TGTGCCAGCAGCGATGGGGCCAGCACAGATACGCAGTATTTT
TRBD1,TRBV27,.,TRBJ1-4,CASSYKPTGFDEKLFF,TGTGCCAGCAGTTACAAGCCGACAGGGTTTGATGAAAAACTGTTTTTT
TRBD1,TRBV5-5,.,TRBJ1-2,CASRPTYRGPNYGYTF,TGTGCCAGCAGGCCGACCTACAGGGGGCCCAACTATGGCTACACCTTC
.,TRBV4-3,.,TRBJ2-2,CASSQDTAGELFF,TGCGCCAGCAGCCAAGATACGGCCGGGGAGCTGTTTTTT
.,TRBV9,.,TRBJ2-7,CASSAQVGYEQYF,TGTGCCAGCAGCGCCCAGGTAGGCTACGAGCAGTACTTC
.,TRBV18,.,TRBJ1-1,CASSPQSQEFTEAFF,TGTGCCAGCTCACCACAATCACAGGAGTTCACTGAAGCTTTCTTT
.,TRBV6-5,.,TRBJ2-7,CASQKGQSYEQYF,TGTGCCAGCCAAAAAGGACAGTCCTACGAGCAGTACTTC
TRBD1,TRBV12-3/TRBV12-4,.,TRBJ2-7,CASSLGRGNEQYF,TGTGCCAGCAGTTTGGGCAGGGGGAACGAGCAGTACTTC
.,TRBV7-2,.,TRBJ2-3,CASSLLADTQYF,TGTGCCAGCAGCTTACTTGCAGATACGCAGTATTTT
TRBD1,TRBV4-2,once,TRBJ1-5,CASSRGQANGPQHF,TGTGCCAGCAGCCGAGGACAGGCAAATGGGCCCCAGCATTTT
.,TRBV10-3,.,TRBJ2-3,CAISENPGGDTQYF,TGTGCCATCAGTGAGAACCCCGGGGGAGATACGCAGTATTTT
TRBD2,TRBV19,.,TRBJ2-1,CASGRLADEQFF,TGTGCCAGTGGAAGACTAGCCGATGAGCAGTTCTTC
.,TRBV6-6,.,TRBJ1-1,CASSHGGSNEAFF,TGTGCCAGCAGTCACGGGGGGTCTAATGAAGCTTTCTTT
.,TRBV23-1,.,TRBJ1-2,CASPPMRGTDYGYTF,TGCGCCAGCCCTCCGATGAGGGGGACGGACTATGGCTACACCTTC
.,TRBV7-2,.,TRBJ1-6,CASSPHPTDIPLHF,TGTGCCAGCAGCCCCCACCCGACAGACATTCCCCTCCACTTT
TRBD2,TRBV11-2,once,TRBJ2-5,CASSLSSGGAWETQYF,TGTGCCAGCAGCTTGTCTAGCGGGGGGGCCTGGGAGACCCAGTACTTC
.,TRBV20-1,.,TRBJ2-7,CSAKTVDEQYF,TGCAGTGCTAAAACAGTGGACGAGCAGTACTTC
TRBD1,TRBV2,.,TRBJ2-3,CASSGGQGSTDTQYF,TGTGCCAGCAGTGGCGGACAGGGCAGCACAGATACGCAGTATTTT
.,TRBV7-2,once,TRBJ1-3,CASSLRAGEDSGNTIYF,TGTGCCAGCAGCTTAAGGGCCGGGGAAGACTCTGGAAACACCATATATTTT
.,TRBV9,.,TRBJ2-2,CASSVSTGITGELFF,TGTGCCAGCAGCGTTTCGACAGGCATCACCGGGGAGCTGTTTTTT
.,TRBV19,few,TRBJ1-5,CASSSHAPPRIPGQPQHF,TGTGCCAGTAGTAGCCATGCGCCTCCCCGAATCCCAGGTCAGCCCCAGCATTTT
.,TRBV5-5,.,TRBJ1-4,CASSLGFLTGGIEKLFF,TGTGCCAGCAGCTTGGGGTTTCTGACGGGGGGTATTGAAAAACTGTTTTTT
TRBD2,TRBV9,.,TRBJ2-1,CASSVSGGPNEQFF,TGTGCCAGCAGCGTATCGGGGGGGCCCAATGAGCAGTTCTTC
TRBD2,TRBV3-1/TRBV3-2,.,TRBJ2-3,CASSQAGGPTDTQYF,TGTGCCAGCAGCCAAGCGGGGGGGCCCACAGATACGCAGTATTTT
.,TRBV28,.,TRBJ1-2,CASRPTQGRVGYTF,TGTGCCAGCAGGCCGACACAGGGCCGTGTAGGCTACACCTTC
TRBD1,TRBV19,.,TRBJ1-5,CASSVRRDRGFVGNQPQHF,TGTGCCAGTAGCGTAAGAAGGGACAGGGGATTCGTAGGCAATCAGCCCCAGCATTTT
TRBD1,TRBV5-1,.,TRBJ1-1,CASSLTGATEAFF,TGCGCCAGCAGCTTGACAGGGGCCACTGAAGCTTTCTTT
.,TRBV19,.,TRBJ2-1,CASSEDSQTYNEQFF,TGTGCCAGTAGTGAGGACTCGCAGACCTACAATGAGCAGTTCTTC